Listed below are T cell receptor beta chains from one sample, sequenced in a study of T cells in Graves' hyperthyroidism and ophthalmopathy. TCRdb used MiXCR to reprocess the multiplex PCR reads, holding one entry per CDR3 protein. The data contain hundreds of thousands of distinct CDR3 sequences, around 40% of them singletons. Sample: blood. The source is a woman in her thirties or forties with Graves' hyperthyroidism. CDR3s include the opening cysteine and the closing phenylalanine or tryptophan. The D gene is left open where the match is weak. For some rows the clone size is stated as once, few or many, or as a class when expanded; others skip it.

D | size | J | V | CDR3 | DNA
NA | few | TRBJ1-3 | TRBV12-3/TRBV12-4 | CASRSRTAGFGNTIYF | TGTGCCAGCAGATCTAGGACAGCGGGGTTTGGAAACACCATATATTTT
TRBD1 | NA | TRBJ1-6 | TRBV9 | CASSVGQGMVSSSLHF | TGTGCCAGCAGCGTAGGACAGGGAATGGTGAGCTCATCCCTCCACTTT
NA | NA | TRBJ2-5 | TRBV19 | CASSPLGLARETQYF | TGTGCCAGTAGTCCCCTGGGGCTAGCGCGAGAGACCCAGTACTTC
NA | once | TRBJ2-3 | TRBV7-2 | CASSWLGRATDTQYF | TGTGCCAGCAGCTGGCTAGGGCGGGCCACAGATACGCAGTATTTT
NA | few | TRBJ2-7 | TRBV15 | CATSRGAAVWEADEQYF | TGTGCCACCAGCAGAGGGGCTGCGGTGTGGGAGGCGGACGAGCAGTACTTC
NA | few | TRBJ2-2 | TRBV5-5 | CASSLNLATRELFF | TGTGCCAGCAGCTTGAACCTGGCCACCCGGGAGCTGTTTTTT
TRBD2 | once | TRBJ2-4 | TRBV13 | CASSLVGLAGAKNIQYF | TGTGCCAGCAGCTTAGTAGGACTAGCGGGAGCCAAAAACATTCAGTACTTC
NA | few | TRBJ1-2 | TRBV4-3 | CASSQGGIPYGYTF | TGCGCCAGCAGCCAAGGGGGGATTCCCTATGGCTACACCTTC
TRBD1 | NA | TRBJ2-1 | TRBV2 | CASRDRGGEQFF | TGTGCCAGCAGGGACAGGGGGGGTGAGCAGTTCTTC
NA | NA | TRBJ2-7 | TRBV6-5 | CASSSLELKYEQYF | TGTGCCAGCAGTTCGCTAGAGTTAAAGTACGAGCAGTACTTC
NA | NA | TRBJ1-2 | TRBV20-1 | CSARDFLADSYGYTF | TGCAGTGCTAGAGATTTCCTGGCAGACTCCTATGGCTACACCTTC
NA | many | TRBJ1-2 | TRBV14 | CASSQRGGRDTNYGYTF | TGTGCCAGCAGCCAACGGGGAGGGAGGGACACGAACTATGGCTACACCTTC
NA | many | TRBJ1-6 | TRBV7-9 | CASSSSTGNSPLHF | TGTGCCAGCAGCTCGAGCACAGGGAATTCACCCCTCCACTTT
TRBD1 | few | TRBJ1-1 | TRBV25-1 | CASVGRGQQNTEAFF | TGTGCCAGCGTGGGGCGGGGACAGCAAAACACTGAAGCTTTCTTT
TRBD1 | NA | TRBJ1-6 | TRBV19 | CATRGQGNSPLHF | TGTGCCACTAGGGGACAGGGTAATTCACCCCTCCACTTT
TRBD1 | NA | TRBJ1-2 | TRBV5-1 | CASSLEWWRGRGIYGYTF | TGCGCCAGCAGCTTGGAGTGGTGGCGGGGCAGGGGGATCTATGGCTACACCTTC
NA | few | TRBJ1-1 | TRBV10-3 | CASKSTLGIMVNTEAFF | TGTGCCAGCAAATCCACTCTCGGCATTATGGTGAACACTGAAGCTTTCTTT
TRBD1 | NA | TRBJ2-3 | TRBV5-1 | CASSNLDRGQGDTQYF | TGTGCCAGCAGCAACCTGGACAGGGGGCAAGGGGATACGCAGTATTTT
TRBD1 | NA | TRBJ1-5 | TRBV20-1 | CSAVGQVGQPQHF | TGCAGTGCTGTAGGACAGGTGGGACAGCCCCAGCATTTT
NA | few | TRBJ1-3 | TRBV20-1 | CSAPDTSSGNTIYF | TGCAGTGCTCCGGACACCTCCTCTGGAAACACCATATATTTT
NA | few | TRBJ2-2 | TRBV7-3 | CASSPLSVGADTGELFF | TGTGCCAGCAGCCCTCTAAGCGTGGGAGCGGACACCGGGGAGCTGTTTTTT
NA | few | TRBJ1-2 | TRBV7-2 | CASSQDQIGTLNYGYTF | TGTGCCAGCAGCCAAGATCAGATCGGAACACTCAACTATGGCTACACCTTC
NA | NA | TRBJ2-7 | TRBV7-2 | CASSPTPLSSLLYF | TGTGCCAGCAGCCCAACCCCGCTCTCGAGTTTATTGTACTTC
TRBD1 | NA | TRBJ2-3 | TRBV15 | CATSSRTGIEDTQYF | TGTGCCACCAGCAGTAGGACAGGGATTGAAGATACGCAGTATTTT
NA | few | TRBJ2-6 | TRBV4-3 | CASSLLRDGFSGANVLTF | TGCGCCAGCAGCCTACTACGGGACGGCTTCTCTGGGGCCAACGTCCTGACTTTC
NA | NA | TRBJ1-4 | TRBV20-1 | CSERFCQEQRGATNEKLFF | TGCAGTGAACGGTTTTGTCAGGAACAGCGTGGGGCAACTAATGAAAAACTGTTTTTT